This TCR beta chain is drawn from a study of T cell responses to AZD1222 COVID-19 vaccine. Whole-study results and caveats: Of spike-specific TCRs, nearly half reportedly target regions left unmutated in variants. In a largely white British group with more females than males, clonal diversity was possibly underestimated. Distributed over spike, vaccine-associated CD4 TCRs predominated at 160-218 and 743-854.

The data were produced by immunoSEQ multiplex PCR, yet TCRdb's version contains in-frame clones alone and is incomplete. Among about 83,000 clones listed, around 89% were seen once. The V end was cut by 7 bases, the J end by 8 bases, with 11 bases between. The CDR3 sequence is 11 residues long. Germline CDR1 and CDR2: LNHDA and SQIVND (reference sequence). With regard to this clone: What it recognizes is unknown.

The clonotype was recovered from an adult in good health. The sample was peripheral blood, taken on day 0 of MenACWY control vaccination. V gene TRBV19 combines with J gene TRBJ1-2; D possibly corresponds to TRBD1 (5 bases). The CDR3 sequence is CASTGASGYTF. The CDR3 nucleotides are TGTGCCAGTACCGGGGCGAGCGGCTACACCTTC.